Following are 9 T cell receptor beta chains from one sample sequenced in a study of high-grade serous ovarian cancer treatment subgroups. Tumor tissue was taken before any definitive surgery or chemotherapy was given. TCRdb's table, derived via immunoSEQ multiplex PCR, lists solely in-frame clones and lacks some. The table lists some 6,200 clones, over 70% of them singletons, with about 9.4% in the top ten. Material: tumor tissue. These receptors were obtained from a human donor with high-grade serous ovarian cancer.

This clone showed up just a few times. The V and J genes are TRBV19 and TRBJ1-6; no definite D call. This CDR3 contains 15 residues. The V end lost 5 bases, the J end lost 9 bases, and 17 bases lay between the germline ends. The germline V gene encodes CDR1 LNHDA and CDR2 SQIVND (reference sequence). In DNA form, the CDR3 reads TGTGCCAGTAGTGACCACGGGGTGATGGGTTCACCCCTCCACTTT. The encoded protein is CASSDHGVMGSPLHF.

The CDR3 loop reads CASSIGEFNYGYTF. The CDR3 coding sequence is TGTGCCAGTAGTATCGGCGAGTTTAACTATGGCTACACCTTC. V and J are TRBV19 and TRBJ1-2; D remains unclear. V shed 3 bases and J shed 1 base, with 9 bases lying between them. The germline V gene encodes CDR1 LNHDA and CDR2 SQIVND (reference sequence). The CDR3 has 14 amino acids.

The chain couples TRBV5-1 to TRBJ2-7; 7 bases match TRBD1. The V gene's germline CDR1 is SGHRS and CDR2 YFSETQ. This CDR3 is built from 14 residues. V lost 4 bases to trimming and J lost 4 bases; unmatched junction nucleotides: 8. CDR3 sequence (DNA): TGCGCCAGCAGCCCCGGACAGGAAAATTACGAGCAGTACTTC. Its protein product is CASSPGQENYEQYF.

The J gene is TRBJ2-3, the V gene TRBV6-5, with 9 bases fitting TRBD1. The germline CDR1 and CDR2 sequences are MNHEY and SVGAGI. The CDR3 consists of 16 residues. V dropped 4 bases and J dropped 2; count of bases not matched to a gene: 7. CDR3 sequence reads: CASSSPGQGYTDTQYF. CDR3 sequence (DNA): TGTGCCAGCAGTTCCCCGGGACAGGGATACACAGATACGCAGTATTTT.

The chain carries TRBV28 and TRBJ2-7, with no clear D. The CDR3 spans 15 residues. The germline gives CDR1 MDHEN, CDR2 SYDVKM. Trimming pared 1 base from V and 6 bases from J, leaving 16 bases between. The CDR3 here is CASSLSGIPPLEQYF. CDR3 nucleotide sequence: TGTGCCAGCAGTTTATCTGGGATCCCCCCTCTCGAGCAGTACTTC.

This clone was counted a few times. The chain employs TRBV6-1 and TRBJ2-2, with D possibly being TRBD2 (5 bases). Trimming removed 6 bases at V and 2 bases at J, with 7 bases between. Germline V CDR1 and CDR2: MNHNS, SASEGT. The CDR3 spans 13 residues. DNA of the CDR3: TGTGCCAGCAGGAGGGCAAACACCGGGGAGCTGTTTTTT. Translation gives CASRRANTGELFF.

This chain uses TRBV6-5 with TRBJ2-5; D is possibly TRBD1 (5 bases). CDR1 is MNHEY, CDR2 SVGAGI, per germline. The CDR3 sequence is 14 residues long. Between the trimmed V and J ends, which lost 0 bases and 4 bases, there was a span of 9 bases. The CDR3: CASSYSLQGETQYF. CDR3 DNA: TGTGCCAGCAGTTACTCGCTCCAGGGAGAGACCCAGTACTTC.

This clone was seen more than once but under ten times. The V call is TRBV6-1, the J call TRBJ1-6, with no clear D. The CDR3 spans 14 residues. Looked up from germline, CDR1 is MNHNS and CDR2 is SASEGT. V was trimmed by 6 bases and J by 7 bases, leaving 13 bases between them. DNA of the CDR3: TGTGCCAGCAGGGAATCAGGCACAAATTCACCCCTCCACTTT. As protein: CASRESGTNSPLHF.

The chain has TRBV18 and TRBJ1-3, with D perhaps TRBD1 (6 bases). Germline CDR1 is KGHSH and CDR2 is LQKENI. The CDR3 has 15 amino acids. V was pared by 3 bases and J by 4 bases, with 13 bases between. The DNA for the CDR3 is TGTGCCAGCTCACCGCGGACAGAAACCGGAAACACCATATATTTT. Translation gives CASSPRTETGNTIYF.